One TCR beta chain is described in this entry. Its specificity is unknown. The sample is drawn from a study of cytomegalovirus exposure and HLA in healthy donors. Broader study findings: A later analysis found most CMV-associated TCR beta chains apparently HLA-restricted. Highly shared sequence variants in one cluster were likely a sequencing artifact. TCR association rates varied by HLA locus in a later analysis, with DRB1 highest and HLA-C lowest.

With 60 Vbeta and 13 Jbeta primers, the PCR was carried out. Assay used: immunoSEQ multiplex PCR; TCRdb lists only in-frame clones, some missing. The sample records about 140,000 clones, roughly 88% being singletons. Each donor's status was that of a healthy bone marrow donor. Sequences were obtained from PBMCs. This clonotype was sampled from a woman in her forties in good health and CMV-seronegative.

Written as DNA, the CDR3 is TGTGCCAGCAGTTCGACCGGGGAGTTACTCTCTGGAAACACCATATATTTT. Residues: CASSSTGELLSGNTIYF. This chain joins TRBV28 and TRBJ1-3; unclear D gene. This CDR3 contains 17 residues. Germline V lookup: CDR1 MDHEN, CDR2 SYDVKM. Trimming shortened V by 4 bases and J by 0 bases, and 16 bases separated the two germline ends.